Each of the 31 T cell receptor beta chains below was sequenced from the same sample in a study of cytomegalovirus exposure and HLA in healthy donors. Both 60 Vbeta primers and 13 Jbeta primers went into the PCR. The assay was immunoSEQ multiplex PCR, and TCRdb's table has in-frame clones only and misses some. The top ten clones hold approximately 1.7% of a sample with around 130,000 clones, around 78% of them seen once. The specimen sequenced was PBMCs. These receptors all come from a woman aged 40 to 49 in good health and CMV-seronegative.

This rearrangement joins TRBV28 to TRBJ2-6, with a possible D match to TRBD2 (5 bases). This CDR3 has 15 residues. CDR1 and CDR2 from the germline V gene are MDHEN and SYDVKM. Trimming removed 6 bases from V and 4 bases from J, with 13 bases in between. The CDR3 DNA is TGTGCCAGCAGAGTGAGGGCCCTCGGGGCCAACGTCCTGACTTTC. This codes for CASRVRALGANVLTF.

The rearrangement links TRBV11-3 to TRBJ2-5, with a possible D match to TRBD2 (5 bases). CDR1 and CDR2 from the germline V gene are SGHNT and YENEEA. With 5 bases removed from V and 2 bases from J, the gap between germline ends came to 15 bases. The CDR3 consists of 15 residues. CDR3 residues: CASSQGRGFQETQYF. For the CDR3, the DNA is TGTGCCAGCAGCCAAGGGCGAGGGTTTCAAGAGACCCAGTACTTC.

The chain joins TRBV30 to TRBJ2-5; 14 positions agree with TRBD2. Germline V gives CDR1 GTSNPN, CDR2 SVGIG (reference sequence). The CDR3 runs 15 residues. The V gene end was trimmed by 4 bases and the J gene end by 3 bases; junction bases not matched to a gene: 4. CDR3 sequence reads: CAWTTGLAGEETQYF. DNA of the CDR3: TGTGCCTGGACTACGGGACTAGCGGGGGAAGAGACCCAGTACTTC.

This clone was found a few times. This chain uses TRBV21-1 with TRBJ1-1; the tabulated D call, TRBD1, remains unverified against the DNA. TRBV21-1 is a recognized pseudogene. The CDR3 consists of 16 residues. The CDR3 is CASSKNGTGGNTEAFF. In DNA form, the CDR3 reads TGTGCCAGCAGCAAAAATGGGACAGGTGGGAACACTGAAGCTTTCTTT.

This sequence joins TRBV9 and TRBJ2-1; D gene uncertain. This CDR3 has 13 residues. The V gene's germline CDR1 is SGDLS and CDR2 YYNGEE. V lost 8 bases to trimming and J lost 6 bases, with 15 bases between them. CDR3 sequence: CASWSGVGNEQFF. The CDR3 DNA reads TGTGCCAGTTGGAGTGGAGTCGGCAATGAGCAGTTCTTC.

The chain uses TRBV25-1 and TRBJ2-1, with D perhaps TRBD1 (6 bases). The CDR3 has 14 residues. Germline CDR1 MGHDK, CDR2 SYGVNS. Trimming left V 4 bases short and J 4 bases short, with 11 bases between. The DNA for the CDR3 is TGTGCCAGCAGTGTACAGGGTGAATACAATGAGCAGTTCTTC. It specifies CASSVQGEYNEQFF.

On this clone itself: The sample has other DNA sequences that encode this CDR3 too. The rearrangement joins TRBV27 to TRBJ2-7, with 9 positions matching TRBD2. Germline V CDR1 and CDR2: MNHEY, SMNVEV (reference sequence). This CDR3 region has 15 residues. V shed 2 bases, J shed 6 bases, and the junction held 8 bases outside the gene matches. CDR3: CASSLTSGREGEQYF. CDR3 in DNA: TGTGCCAGCAGTTTAACTTCTGGGCGGGAGGGCGAGCAGTACTTC.

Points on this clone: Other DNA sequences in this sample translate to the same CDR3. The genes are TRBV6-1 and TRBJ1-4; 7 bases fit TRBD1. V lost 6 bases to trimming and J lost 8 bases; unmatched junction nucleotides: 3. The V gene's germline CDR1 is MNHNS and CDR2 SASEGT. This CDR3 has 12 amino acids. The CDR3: CASRQGREKLFF. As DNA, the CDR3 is TGTGCCAGCAGACAGGGGCGGGAAAAACTGTTTTTT.

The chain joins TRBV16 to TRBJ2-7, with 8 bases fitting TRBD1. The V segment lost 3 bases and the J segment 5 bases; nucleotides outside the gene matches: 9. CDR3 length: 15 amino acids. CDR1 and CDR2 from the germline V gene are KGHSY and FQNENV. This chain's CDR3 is CASSHRPQGGDEQYF. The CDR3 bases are TGTGCCAGCAGCCACCGGCCACAGGGGGGCGACGAGCAGTACTTC.

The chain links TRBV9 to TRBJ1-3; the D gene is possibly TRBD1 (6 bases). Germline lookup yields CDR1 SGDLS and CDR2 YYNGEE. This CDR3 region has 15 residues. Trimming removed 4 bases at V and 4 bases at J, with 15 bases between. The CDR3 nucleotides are TGTGCCAGCAGCCCAGAGGGGGTGCCGGGAAACACCATATATTTT. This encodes CASSPEGVPGNTIYF.

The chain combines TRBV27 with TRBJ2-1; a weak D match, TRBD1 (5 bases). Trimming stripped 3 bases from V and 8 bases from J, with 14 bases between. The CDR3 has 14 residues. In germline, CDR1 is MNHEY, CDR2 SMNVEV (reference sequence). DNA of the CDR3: TGTGCCAGCAGTTTGGGTCCAGGGCCCGATGAGCAGTTCTTC. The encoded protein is CASSLGPGPDEQFF.

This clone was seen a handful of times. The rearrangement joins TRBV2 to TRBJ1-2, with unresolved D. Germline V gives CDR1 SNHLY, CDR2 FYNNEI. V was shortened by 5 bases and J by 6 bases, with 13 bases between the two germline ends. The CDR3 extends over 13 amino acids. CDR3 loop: CASSQPTRHGYTF. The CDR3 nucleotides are TGTGCCAGCAGTCAGCCGACACGGCATGGCTACACCTTC.

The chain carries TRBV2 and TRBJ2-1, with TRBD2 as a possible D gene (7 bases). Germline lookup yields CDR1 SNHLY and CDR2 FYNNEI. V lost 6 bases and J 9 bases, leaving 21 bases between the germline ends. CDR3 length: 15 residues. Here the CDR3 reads CASSSVLAQQGEQFF. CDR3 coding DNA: TGTGCCAGCAGCTCCGTACTAGCGCAACAGGGTGAGCAGTTCTTC. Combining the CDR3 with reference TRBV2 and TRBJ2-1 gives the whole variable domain EPEVTQTPSHQVTQMGQEVILRCVPISNHLYFYWYRQILGQKVEFLVSFYNNEISEKSEIFDDQFSVERPDGSNFTLKIRSTKLEDSAMYFCASSSVLAQQGEQFFGPGTRLTVL.

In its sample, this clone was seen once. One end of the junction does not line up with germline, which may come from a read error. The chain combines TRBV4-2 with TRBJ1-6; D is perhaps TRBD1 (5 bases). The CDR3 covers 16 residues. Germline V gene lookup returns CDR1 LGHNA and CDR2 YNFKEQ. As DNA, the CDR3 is TGTGCCAGCAGCCAAGAGACGTTACAGGTTAATCCACCCCTCCACTTT. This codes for CASSQETLQVNPPLHF.

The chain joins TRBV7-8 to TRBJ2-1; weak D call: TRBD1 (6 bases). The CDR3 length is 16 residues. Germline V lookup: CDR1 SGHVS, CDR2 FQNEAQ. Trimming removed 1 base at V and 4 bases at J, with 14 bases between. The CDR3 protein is CASSLERTVRYNEQFF. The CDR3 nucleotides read TGTGCCAGCAGCTTAGAAAGGACAGTAAGATACAATGAGCAGTTCTTC.

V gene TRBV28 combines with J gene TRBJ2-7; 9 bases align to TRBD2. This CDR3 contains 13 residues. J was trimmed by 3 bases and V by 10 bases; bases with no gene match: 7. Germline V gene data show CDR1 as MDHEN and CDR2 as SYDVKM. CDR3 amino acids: CATAGGGFYEQYF. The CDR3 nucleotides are TGTGCCACCGCGGGGGGGGGATTCTACGAGCAGTACTTC.

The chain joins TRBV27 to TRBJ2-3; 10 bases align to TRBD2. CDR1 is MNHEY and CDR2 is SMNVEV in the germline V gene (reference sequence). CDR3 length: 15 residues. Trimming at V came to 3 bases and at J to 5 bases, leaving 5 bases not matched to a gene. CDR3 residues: CASSFGLAGVDTQYF. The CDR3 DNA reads TGTGCCAGCAGTTTTGGGCTAGCGGGAGTAGATACGCAGTATTTT.

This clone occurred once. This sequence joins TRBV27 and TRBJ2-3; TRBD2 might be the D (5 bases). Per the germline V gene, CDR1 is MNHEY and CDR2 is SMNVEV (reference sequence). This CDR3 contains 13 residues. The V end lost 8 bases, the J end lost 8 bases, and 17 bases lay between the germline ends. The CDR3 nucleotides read TGTGCCAGCGGCCAGAGAGGGCGGGTTACGCAGTATTTT. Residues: CASGQRGRVTQYF.

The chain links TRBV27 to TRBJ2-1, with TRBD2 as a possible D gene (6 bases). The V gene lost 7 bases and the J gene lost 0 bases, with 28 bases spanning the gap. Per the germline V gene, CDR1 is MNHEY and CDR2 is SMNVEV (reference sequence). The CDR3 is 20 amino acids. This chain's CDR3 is CASTPPPIMRAGSSYNEQFF. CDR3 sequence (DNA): TGTGCCAGCACCCCACCCCCCATCATGCGGGCGGGAAGCTCCTACAATGAGCAGTTCTTC.

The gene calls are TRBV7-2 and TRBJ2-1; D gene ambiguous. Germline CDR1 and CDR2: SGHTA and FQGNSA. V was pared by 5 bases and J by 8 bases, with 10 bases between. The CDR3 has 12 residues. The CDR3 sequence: CASSPPVHEQFF. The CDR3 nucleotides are TGTGCCAGCAGCCCCCCGGTCCATGAGCAGTTCTTC.

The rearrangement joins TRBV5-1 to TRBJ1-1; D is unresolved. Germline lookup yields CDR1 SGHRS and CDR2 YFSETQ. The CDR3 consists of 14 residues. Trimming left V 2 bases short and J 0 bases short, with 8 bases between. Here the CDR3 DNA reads TGCGCCAGCAGCTTACGGTACCTGAACACTGAAGCTTTCTTT. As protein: CASSLRYLNTEAFF. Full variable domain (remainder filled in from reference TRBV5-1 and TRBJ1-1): KAGVTQTPRYLIKTRGQQVTLSCSPISGHRSVSWYQQTPGQGLQFLFEYFSETQRNKGNFPGRFSGRQFSNSRSEMNVSTLELGDSALYLCASSLRYLNTEAFFGQGTRLTVV.

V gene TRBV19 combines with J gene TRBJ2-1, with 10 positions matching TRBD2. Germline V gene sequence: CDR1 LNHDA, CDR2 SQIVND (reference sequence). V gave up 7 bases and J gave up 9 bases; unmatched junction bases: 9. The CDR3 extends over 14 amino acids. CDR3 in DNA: TGTGCCAGTAATTTAGGCCTAGCGGGAGTTGAGCAGTTCTTC. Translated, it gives CASNLGLAGVEQFF.

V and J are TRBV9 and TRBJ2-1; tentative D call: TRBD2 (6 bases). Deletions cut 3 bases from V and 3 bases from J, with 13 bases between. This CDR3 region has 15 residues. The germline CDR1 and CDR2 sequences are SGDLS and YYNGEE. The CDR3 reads CASSGRSGGYNEQFF. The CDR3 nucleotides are TGTGCCAGCAGCGGCCGGTCCGGGGGCTACAATGAGCAGTTCTTC.

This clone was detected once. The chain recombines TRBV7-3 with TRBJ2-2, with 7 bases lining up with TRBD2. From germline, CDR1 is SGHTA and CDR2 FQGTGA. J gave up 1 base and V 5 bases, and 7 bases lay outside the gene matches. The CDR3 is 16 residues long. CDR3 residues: CASSPLGGGNTGELFF. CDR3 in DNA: TGTGCCAGCAGCCCCCTAGGCGGGGGGAACACCGGGGAGCTGTTTTTT.

DNA of the CDR3: TGTGCCAGCAGCTTCGGGGGGAATGAGCAGTTCTTC. Translated: CASSFGGNEQFF. This rearrangement joins TRBV5-6 to TRBJ2-1; 7 bases align to TRBD2. This CDR3 spans 12 amino acids. Germline V gene data show CDR1 as SGHDT and CDR2 as YYEEEE. The trim removed 2 bases at V and 7 bases at J, leaving 0 bases unmatched.

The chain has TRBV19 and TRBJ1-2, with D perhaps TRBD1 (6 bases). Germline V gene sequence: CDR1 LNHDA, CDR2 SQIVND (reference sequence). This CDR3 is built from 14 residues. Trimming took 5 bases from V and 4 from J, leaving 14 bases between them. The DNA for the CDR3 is TGTGCCAGTAGTCCCCAGGTACAGGGCTATGGCTACACCTTC. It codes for CASSPQVQGYGYTF. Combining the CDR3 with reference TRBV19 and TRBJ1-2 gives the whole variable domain DGGITQSPKYLFRKEGQNVTLSCEQNLNHDAMYWYRQDPGQGLRLIYYSQIVNDFQKGDIAEGYSVSREKKESFPLTVTSAQKNPTAFYLCASSPQVQGYGYTFGSGTRLTVV.

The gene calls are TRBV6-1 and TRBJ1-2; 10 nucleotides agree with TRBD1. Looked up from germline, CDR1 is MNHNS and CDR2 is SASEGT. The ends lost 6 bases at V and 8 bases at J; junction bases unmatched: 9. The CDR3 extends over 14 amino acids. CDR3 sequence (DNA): TGTGCCAGCAGAACCGGGACAGGGGTTCGGGGCTACACCTTC. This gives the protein CASRTGTGVRGYTF.

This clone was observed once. The CDR3 DNA is TGTGCCAGCAGCCCAGGGACCAAAAACATTCAGTACTTC. It codes for CASSPGTKNIQYF. The rearrangement uses TRBV11-3 and TRBJ2-4; possibly TRBD1 for D (5 bases). In germline, CDR1 is SGHNT, CDR2 YENEEA. Trimming removed 5 bases at V and 2 bases at J, with 7 bases between. The CDR3 is 13 amino acids.

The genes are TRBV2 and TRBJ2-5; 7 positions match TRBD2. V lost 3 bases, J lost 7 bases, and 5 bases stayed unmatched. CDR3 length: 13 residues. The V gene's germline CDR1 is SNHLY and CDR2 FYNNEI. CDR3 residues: CASSDPSGATQYF. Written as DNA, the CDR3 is TGTGCCAGCAGTGACCCGAGCGGGGCGACCCAGTACTTC.

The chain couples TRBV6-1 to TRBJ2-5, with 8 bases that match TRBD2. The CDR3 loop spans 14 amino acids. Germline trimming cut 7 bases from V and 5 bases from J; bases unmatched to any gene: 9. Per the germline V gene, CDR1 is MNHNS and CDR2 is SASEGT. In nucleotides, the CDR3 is TGTGCCAGCATGCGAGCGGGAGCGGGGGAGACCCAGTACTTC. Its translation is CASMRAGAGETQYF.

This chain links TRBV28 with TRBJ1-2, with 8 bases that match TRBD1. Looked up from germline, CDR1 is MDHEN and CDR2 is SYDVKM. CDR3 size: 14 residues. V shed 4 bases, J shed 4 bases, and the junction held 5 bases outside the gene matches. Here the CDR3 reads CASSSGQGLYGYTF. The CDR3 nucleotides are TGTGCCAGCAGTTCAGGACAGGGCCTCTATGGCTACACCTTC.